A selection of T cell receptor beta chains follows, all from one sample in a study of T cells expressing NK-cell markers. From its re-call of the 5' RACE reads, TCRdb lists each CDR3 protein once, without DNA. Its table lists about 260,000 distinct CDR3 sequences. The sequenced material came from blood T cells: a sorted CD56 or NKG2C T cell subset, CD4+ or CD8+ T cells, or bulk PBMC T cells (not recorded which). Source of these receptors: a man in his late teens or twenties in good health. CDR3s include the opening cysteine and the closing phenylalanine or tryptophan.

cdr3_length	v_call	j_call	cdr3_aa
16	TRBV15	TRBJ2-3	CATSRDGAGGGDTQYF
19	TRBV4-2	TRBJ1-5	CASSQGAVRGQGVNQPQHF
15	TRBV4-3	TRBJ2-1	CASSQGGGIVNEQFF
14	TRBV6-1	TRBJ2-4	CASSLGPQDNIQYF
13	TRBV27	TRBJ2-1	CASNSAGSGEQFF
12	TRBV12-3/TRBV12-4	TRBJ2-5	CASSKQQETQYF
12	TRBV12-3/TRBV12-4	TRBJ2-7	CASSFYRGRQYF
17	TRBV5-1	TRBJ2-3	CASSLVGVPGLGDTQYF
14	TRBV19	TRBJ1-1	CASSIRNADTEAFF
13	TRBV6-6	TRBJ2-5	CASKGQGQETQYF
13	TRBV20-1	TRBJ2-1	CSAHRARGQGQFF
14	TRBV4-2	TRBJ1-1	CASSQEGTRSEAFF
12	TRBV29-1	TRBJ2-1	CSVASGSNEQFF
16	TRBV5-5	TRBJ2-1	CASSLGPTSSYNEQFF
15	TRBV18	TRBJ2-6	CASSPLDRPANVLTF
14	TRBV5-6	TRBJ1-5	CASSLQGTYQPQHF
13	TRBV5-1	TRBJ2-5	CASSFRAVETQYF
12	TRBV20-1	TRBJ2-7	CSAYDGSYEQYF
16	TRBV5-1	TRBJ1-5	CASSPSGQGGNQPQHF
15	TRBV20-1	TRBJ2-3	CSATRRRAYTDTQYF
12	TRBV10-3	TRBJ2-3	CAISGTTDTQYF
15	TRBV5-1	TRBJ2-3	CASSFQDGNTDTQYF
20	TRBV11-2	TRBJ2-1	CASSLIGAPGTSGRGNEQFF
17	TRBV24-1	TRBJ2-4	CAATRRTHQLAKNIQYF
14	TRBV7-8	TRBJ2-7	CASSLAGGAYEQYF
15	TRBV19	TRBJ2-1	CASTREGSSYNEQFF
16	TRBV29-1	TRBJ2-5	CSVVPGRLAGGETQYF
14	TRBV12-3/TRBV12-4	TRBJ2-1	CASSWRTSWDEQFF
16	TRBV12-3/TRBV12-4	TRBJ2-3	CASSLGQGVGTDTQYF
14	TRBV12-3/TRBV12-4	TRBJ1-6	CASRTGVGNSPLHF
19	TRBV6-1	TRBJ2-5	CASSVRAVMRQGRQETQYF
13	TRBV10-3	TRBJ2-3	CAVADRASDTQYF
16	TRBV18	TRBJ1-5	CASSLGTAYSNQPQHF
15	TRBV20-1	TRBJ1-5	CSASRERYSNQPQHF
14	TRBV4-3	TRBJ1-1	CASSHGQPNTEAFF
13	TRBV12-5	TRBJ2-5	CASGKPYQETQYF
15	TRBV5-1	TRBJ2-1	CASRVEHSSYNEQFF
13	TRBV10-3	TRBJ2-5	CAISLKQQETQYF
14	TRBV27	TRBJ2-7	CASKWDRGSYEQYF
17	TRBV6-1	TRBJ2-1	CASSRLSVRGPSNEQFF
13	TRBV12-5	TRBJ2-1	CASGLPPMGEQFF
13	TRBV20-1	TRBJ2-2	CSARTGPAGELFF